The 8 T cell receptor beta chains given below trace back to one sample, sequenced in a study of T cells in localized non-small cell lung cancer. Only in-frame clones appear in the TCRdb table, and some are missing; sequencing was by immunoSEQ multiplex PCR. The sample holds around 30,000 clones, roughly 91% seen once. This specimen consisted of peripheral blood, obtained before any cancer treatment. Receptors originate from a female donor at least 60 years old with stage III squamous cell lung carcinoma.

The J gene is TRBJ2-4, the V gene TRBV10-2; TRBD2 aligns across 9 bases. This CDR3 has 13 residues. Germline CDR1 and CDR2: WSHSY and SAAADI. The ends lost 6 bases at V and 6 bases at J; junction bases unmatched: 3. The CDR3 nucleotides read TGCGCCAGCAGCTGGACTAGCGCAAACATTCAGTACTTC. It is translated as CASSWTSANIQYF.

V and J are TRBV28 and TRBJ2-6; D is undetermined. The length of the CDR3 is 19 residues. Trimming stripped 1 base from V and 2 bases from J, with 18 bases between. CDR1 and CDR2 (germline): MDHEN, SYDVKM. The CDR3 protein is CASSLFGLPGGTGANVLTF. The CDR3 bases are TGTGCCAGCAGTTTATTTGGGCTGCCAGGCGGAACTGGGGCCAACGTCCTGACTTTC.

The chain joins TRBV14 to TRBJ2-3, with 9 nucleotides matching TRBD2. V shed 4 bases and J 2 bases; nucleotides not matched to a gene: 7. This CDR3 region has 16 residues. Germline values: CDR1 SGHDN, CDR2 FVKESK. Here the CDR3 DNA reads TGTGCCAGCAGCCCCCTAGCGGGGCTTTTCACAGATACGCAGTATTTT. This encodes CASSPLAGLFTDTQYF.

The rearrangement joins TRBV6-5 to TRBJ2-4; D unclear. The length of the CDR3 is 14 residues. The V end was cut by 5 bases, the J end by 0 bases, with 8 bases between. Germline CDR1 is MNHEY and CDR2 is SVGAGI. CDR3 protein: CASSTTKAKNIQYF. CDR3 bases: TGTGCCAGCAGTACCACTAAAGCCAAAAACATTCAGTACTTC.

The rearrangement uses TRBV5-1 and TRBJ2-7, with 8 positions matching TRBD1. In germline, CDR1 is SGHRS, CDR2 YFSETQ. This CDR3 has 15 residues. The V segment lost 2 bases and the J segment 4 bases; nucleotides outside the gene matches: 8. CDR3 sequence: CASSFKTGDRYEQYF. The CDR3 DNA follows: TGCGCCAGCAGCTTTAAGACAGGGGATCGATACGAGCAGTACTTC.

V and J are TRBV5-6 and TRBJ1-3; 7 bases are shared with TRBD1. The CDR3 consists of 15 residues. Germline CDR1 reads SGHDT; CDR2 reads YYEEEE. Unmatched junction bases numbered 7, after V lost 1 base and J lost 6 bases. As DNA, the CDR3 is TGTGCCAGCAGCTTGCAACCGGGACAGCTAAACACCATATATTTT. It is translated as CASSLQPGQLNTIYF.

The V call is TRBV5-8, the J call TRBJ1-5; the match to TRBD1 covers 10 bases. Trimming took 4 bases from V and 6 from J; bases not matched to a gene: 10. CDR3 size: 16 residues. The germline V gene has CDR1 SGHTS and CDR2 YDEGEE. CDR3 nucleotides: TGTGCCAGCAGCGAAACTGACAGGGGGCCCGGTCAGCCCCAGCATTTT. This sequence encodes CASSETDRGPGQPQHF.

This chain links TRBV7-2 with TRBJ2-3, with 7 nucleotides matching TRBD2. The CDR3 spans 15 residues. V was clipped by 6 bases and J by 5 bases; unmatched bases: 11. Germline values: CDR1 SGHTA, CDR2 FQGNSA. CDR3 sequence reads: CASRPPRGGKDTQYF. CDR3 DNA: TGTGCCAGCAGACCTCCTCGCGGGGGAAAAGATACGCAGTATTTT.